The sequence of this T cell receptor beta chain was determined in a study of shared T cell receptors in the human thymus. The CDR3 length is 16 residues. The V and J ends lost 0 bases and 2 bases respectively, with 14 bases between them. The germline CDR1 and CDR2 sequences are SGDLS and YYNGEE. Measured with immunoSEQ multiplex PCR; TCRdb has only the in-frame clones, and not every one. Among about 380,000 clones listed, 95% were seen once. The sequencing input was thymocytes. The chain joins TRBV9 to TRBJ2-5; possibly TRBD1 or TRBD2 for D (5 bases each). This sequence originates from a human donor. CDR3 bases: TGTGCCAGCAGCGTAGGTTGGGACGGGTCACAAGAGACCCAGTACTTC. Its translation: CASSVGWDGSQETQYF.